The 2 T cell receptor beta chains below come from one sample, sequenced in a study of blood T cell repertoires in COVID-19. The method was immunoSEQ multiplex PCR; TCRdb's version includes in-frame clones alone and lacks a portion of them. The sample lists over 200,000 clones, 84% seen once, with about 7% in the top ten. The sample was PBMCs or T cells enriched from blood (not recorded which). The receptors stem from a woman aged 40 to 50 who had recovered from COVID-19.

The chain combines TRBV11-2 with TRBJ2-7, with D tentatively TRBD2 (6 bases). Deletions cut 6 bases from V and 2 bases from J, with 11 bases between. The CDR3 totals 13 residues. CDR1 is SGHAT and CDR2 is FQNNGV in the germline V gene. CDR3 nucleotides: TGTGCCAGCAGGGGTGGCGGGACCTACGAGCAGTACTTC. It specifies CASRGGGTYEQYF.

This clone was recorded only once. Other DNA sequences in this specimen translate into the identical CDR3. This sequence joins TRBV12-5 and TRBJ1-3, with a tentative D call TRBD1 (5 bases). The V gene's germline CDR1 is LGHNT and CDR2 FRNRAP. CDR3 size: 14 residues. Trimming left V 2 bases short and J 1 base short, with 6 bases between. The CDR3 spells CASGLSGSGNTIYF. CDR3 in DNA: TGTGCTAGTGGTTTGTCAGGGTCTGGAAACACCATATATTTT. The full variable domain, with the rest looked up from reference TRBV12-5 and TRBJ1-3, is DARVTQTPRHKVTEMGQEVTMRCQPILGHNTVFWYRQTMMQGLELLAYFRNRAPLDDSGMPKDRFSAEMPDATLATLKIQPSEPRDSAVYFCASGLSGSGNTIYFGEGSWLTVV.